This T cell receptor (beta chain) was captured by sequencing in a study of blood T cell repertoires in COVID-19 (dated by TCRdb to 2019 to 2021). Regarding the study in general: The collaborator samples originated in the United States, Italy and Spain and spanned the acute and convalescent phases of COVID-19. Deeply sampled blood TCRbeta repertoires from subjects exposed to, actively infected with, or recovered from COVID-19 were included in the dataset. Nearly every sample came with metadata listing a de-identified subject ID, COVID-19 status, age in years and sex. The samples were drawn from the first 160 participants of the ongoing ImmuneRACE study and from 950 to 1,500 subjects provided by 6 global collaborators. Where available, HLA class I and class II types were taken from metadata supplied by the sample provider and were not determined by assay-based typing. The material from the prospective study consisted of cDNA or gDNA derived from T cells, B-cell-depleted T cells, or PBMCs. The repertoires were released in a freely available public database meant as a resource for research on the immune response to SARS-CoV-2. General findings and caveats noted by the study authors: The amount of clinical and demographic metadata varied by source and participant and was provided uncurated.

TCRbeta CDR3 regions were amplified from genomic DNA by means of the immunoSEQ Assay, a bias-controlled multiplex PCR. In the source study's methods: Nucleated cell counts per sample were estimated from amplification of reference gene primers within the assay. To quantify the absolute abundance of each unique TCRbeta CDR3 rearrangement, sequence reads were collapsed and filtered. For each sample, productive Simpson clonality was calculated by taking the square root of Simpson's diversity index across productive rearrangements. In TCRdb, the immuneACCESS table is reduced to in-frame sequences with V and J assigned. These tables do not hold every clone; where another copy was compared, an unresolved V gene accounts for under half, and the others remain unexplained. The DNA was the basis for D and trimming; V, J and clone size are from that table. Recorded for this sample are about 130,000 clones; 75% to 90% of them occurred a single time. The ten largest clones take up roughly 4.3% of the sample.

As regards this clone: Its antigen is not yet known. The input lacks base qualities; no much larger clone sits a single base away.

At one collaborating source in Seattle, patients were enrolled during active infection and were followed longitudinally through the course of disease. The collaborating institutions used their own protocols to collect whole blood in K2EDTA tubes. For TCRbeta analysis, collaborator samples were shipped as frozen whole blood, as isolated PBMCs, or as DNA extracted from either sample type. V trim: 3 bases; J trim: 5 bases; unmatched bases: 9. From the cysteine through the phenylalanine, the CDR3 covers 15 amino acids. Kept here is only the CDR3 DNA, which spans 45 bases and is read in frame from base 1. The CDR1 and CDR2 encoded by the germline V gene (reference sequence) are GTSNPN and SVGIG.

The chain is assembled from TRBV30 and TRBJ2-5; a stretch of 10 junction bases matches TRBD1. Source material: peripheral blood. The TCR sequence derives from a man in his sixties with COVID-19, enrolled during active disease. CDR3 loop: CAWSAWGQGMETQYF. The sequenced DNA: TGTGCCTGGAGCGCCTGGGGACAGGGGATGGAGACCCAGTACTTC.